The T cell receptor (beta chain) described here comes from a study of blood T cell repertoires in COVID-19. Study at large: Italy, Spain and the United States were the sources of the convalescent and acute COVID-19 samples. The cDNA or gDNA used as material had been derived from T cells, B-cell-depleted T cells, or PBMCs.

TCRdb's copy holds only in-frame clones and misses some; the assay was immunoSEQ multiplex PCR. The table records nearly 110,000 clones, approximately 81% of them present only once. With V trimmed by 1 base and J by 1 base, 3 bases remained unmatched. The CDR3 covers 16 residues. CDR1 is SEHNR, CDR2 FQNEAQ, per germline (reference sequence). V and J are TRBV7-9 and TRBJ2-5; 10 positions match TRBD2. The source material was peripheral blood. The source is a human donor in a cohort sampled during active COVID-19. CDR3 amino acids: CASSLGTSGSQETQYF. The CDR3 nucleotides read TGTGCCAGCAGCTTAGGGACTAGCGGTAGCCAAGAGACCCAGTACTTC.